The subject of this entry is one T cell receptor (beta chain). Its antigen is unidentified. Donors were drawn from the roughly 120-subject validation cohort, separate from the 666-subject first cohort. The data stem from a study of cytomegalovirus exposure and HLA in healthy donors. Study findings and constraints: Most TCRs appeared rarely, but some public TCRs recurred in many donors. High specificity and sensitivity for cytomegalovirus status were reported for the classifier. One later analysis, an examination of the 100 to 150 validation repertoires, found that first-cohort TCR clusters tended to co-occur in them.

This CDR3 region has 16 residues. Germline CDR1 SGHTA, CDR2 FQGTGA. With 1 base clipped from V and 3 bases from J, the junction kept 5 bases outside the gene matches. Method: immunoSEQ multiplex PCR; TCRdb's copy keeps in-frame clones and lacks some. The sample holds around 150,000 clones; 85% to 90% are singletons and the top ten take 3% to 3.5%. This TCR was sampled from a woman aged 18 to 35 in good health and CMV-seropositive. The material sequenced was PBMCs. The chain is built from TRBV7-3 and TRBJ2-1; 8 bases are shared with TRBD2. The CDR3 DNA is TGTGCCAGCAGCTTAAGTAGCGGGGTTATCTACAATGAGCAGTTCTTC. Residues: CASSLSSGVIYNEQFF.